This paragraph reports one T cell receptor beta chain. No antigen is known for it. Researchers prepared the TCRbeta library using unique molecular identifiers, the study reports. Via MiXCR, TCRdb re-called the PCR reads, giving one row per CDR3 protein. The sample lists about 980,000 distinct CDR3 sequences; roughly 29% were seen once. The data were taken from a study of T-cell reconstitution after alpha-beta-depleted transplantation in children. The study's findings and limits: Reportedly, alpha-beta T cells present about two months post-transplant originated from several hundred expanded clones of graft origin.

CDR3 length equals 12 residues. Trimming stripped 2 bases from V and 9 bases from J, with 8 bases between. Germline V lookup: CDR1 MNHEY, CDR2 SVGAGI. The TCR originated in a boy in the first two years of life who had a stem cell transplant for SCID, so the T cells may come from the graft donor. This sequence joins TRBV6-5 and TRBJ2-1, with D perhaps TRBD2 (6 bases). The sample here was PBMCs, mostly from graft donor cells, taken 360 days after TCRalphabeta/CD19-depleted stem cell transplant. CDR3 amino acids: CASSYNSGEQFF. CDR3 DNA sequence: TGTGCCAGCAGTTACAATAGCGGTGAGCAGTTCTTC.